This is a list of T cell receptor beta chains from one sample in a study of post-analysis software for immune sequencing data. TCRdb re-analysed the PCR reads in MiXCR, keeping a single row per CDR3 protein. Among roughly 730,000 distinct CDR3 sequences, roughly 27% were seen once, and the ten largest hold roughly 0.54%. Sample: blood. These receptors were obtained from a girl aged 5 to 17 with multiple sclerosis. Both conserved end residues are part of each CDR3. The order of the fields is D gene, clone size, J gene, V gene, CDR3 protein, CDR3 DNA. D genes are given only for firm matches. Rows give clone size only sometimes, using once, few, many, or a class for an expanded clone.

D gene: NA; clone size: few; J gene: TRBJ2-1; V gene: TRBV6-6; CDR3 protein: CASSYRPRGERYNEQFF; CDR3 DNA: TGTGCCAGCAGTTACAGGCCCAGGGGAGAAAGGTACAATGAGCAGTTCTTC
D gene: NA; clone size: few; J gene: TRBJ1-5; V gene: TRBV20-1; CDR3 protein: CSAKGVGNNQPQHF; CDR3 DNA: TGCAGTGCTAAGGGGGTCGGAAACAATCAGCCCCAGCATTTT
D gene: NA; clone size: NA; J gene: TRBJ1-4; V gene: TRBV6-4; CDR3 protein: CAAWEKLFF; CDR3 DNA: TGTGCCGCGTGGGAAAAACTGTTTTTT
D gene: NA; clone size: few; J gene: TRBJ2-6; V gene: TRBV18; CDR3 protein: CASSPQTRGLSGANVLTF; CDR3 DNA: TGTGCCAGCTCACCACAAACAAGAGGGCTCTCTGGGGCCAACGTCCTGACTTTC
D gene: NA; clone size: NA; J gene: TRBJ2-3; V gene: TRBV27; CDR3 protein: CASSCTGVGYTQYF; CDR3 DNA: TGTGCCAGCAGTTGCACGGGGGTGGGGTATACGCAGTATTTT
D gene: NA; clone size: few; J gene: TRBJ2-3; V gene: TRBV12-3/TRBV12-4; CDR3 protein: CASSRSPWTDTQYF; CDR3 DNA: TGTGCCAGCTCCCGGAGTCCTTGGACAGATACGCAGTATTTT
D gene: NA; clone size: NA; J gene: TRBJ1-2; V gene: TRBV20-1; CDR3 protein: CSARRPMGGYTF; CDR3 DNA: TGCAGTGCTAGACGCCCGATGGGTGGCTACACCTTC
D gene: NA; clone size: few; J gene: TRBJ1-2; V gene: TRBV12-3/TRBV12-4; CDR3 protein: CASSTTGAYGYTF; CDR3 DNA: TGTGCCAGCAGTACGACAGGTGCTTATGGCTACACCTTC
D gene: TRBD2; clone size: few; J gene: TRBJ2-7; V gene: TRBV6-2/TRBV6-3; CDR3 protein: CASSYATSGKNEQYF; CDR3 DNA: TGTGCCAGCAGTTACGCGACTAGCGGGAAGAACGAGCAGTACTTC
D gene: NA; clone size: few; J gene: TRBJ2-6; V gene: TRBV12-3/TRBV12-4; CDR3 protein: CASSFDNRPTSGTNVLTF; CDR3 DNA: TGTGCCAGCAGTTTCGATAACAGGCCGACTTCTGGGACCAACGTCCTGACTTTC
D gene: NA; clone size: NA; J gene: TRBJ1-2; V gene: TRBV27; CDR3 protein: CASSLSQSNYGYTF; CDR3 DNA: TGTGCCAGCAGTTTATCGCAGTCTAACTATGGCTACACCTTC
D gene: NA; clone size: many; J gene: TRBJ2-7; V gene: TRBV29-1; CDR3 protein: CSVLKGGYEQYF; CDR3 DNA: TGCAGCGTTCTGAAGGGTGGCTACGAGCAGTACTTC
D gene: NA; clone size: many; J gene: TRBJ1-2; V gene: TRBV20-1; CDR3 protein: CSASTGPNYGYTF; CDR3 DNA: TGCAGTGCTTCTACGGGCCCTAACTATGGCTACACCTTC
D gene: NA; clone size: few; J gene: TRBJ1-4; V gene: TRBV28; CDR3 protein: CASSLSLGSEEKLFF; CDR3 DNA: TGTGCCAGCAGTTTATCTTTGGGCAGTGAAGAAAAACTGTTTTTT
D gene: NA; clone size: few; J gene: TRBJ2-5; V gene: TRBV5-1; CDR3 protein: CASSLGADPRQETQYF; CDR3 DNA: TGCGCCAGCAGCTTGGGGGCAGACCCGCGCCAAGAGACCCAGTACTTC
D gene: TRBD1; clone size: few; J gene: TRBJ1-5; V gene: TRBV5-1; CDR3 protein: CASSFTGDQPQHF; CDR3 DNA: TGCGCCAGCAGTTTTACAGGGGACCAGCCCCAGCATTTT
D gene: TRBD2; clone size: many; J gene: TRBJ2-3; V gene: TRBV9; CDR3 protein: CASSVGAGVTDTQYF; CDR3 DNA: TGTGCCAGCAGCGTAGGAGCGGGAGTCACAGATACGCAGTATTTT
D gene: NA; clone size: NA; J gene: TRBJ1-2; V gene: TRBV20-1; CDR3 protein: CSARDPHRPYGYTF; CDR3 DNA: TGCAGTGCTAGAGATCCGCACAGACCCTATGGCTACACCTTC
D gene: NA; clone size: NA; J gene: TRBJ1-1; V gene: TRBV4-2; CDR3 protein: CASSQGEGGDTEAFF; CDR3 DNA: TGTGCCAGCAGCCAAGGGGAGGGCGGGGACACTGAAGCTTTCTTT
D gene: NA; clone size: NA; J gene: TRBJ2-3; V gene: TRBV4-1; CDR3 protein: CASSQLPTVDTQYF; CDR3 DNA: TGCGCCAGCAGCCAACTGCCGACTGTGGATACGCAGTATTTT
D gene: TRBD2; clone size: NA; J gene: TRBJ2-3; V gene: TRBV5-1; CDR3 protein: CASSSLADHTDTQYF; CDR3 DNA: TGCGCCAGCAGCTCACTAGCGGATCACACAGATACGCAGTATTTT
D gene: NA; clone size: NA; J gene: TRBJ1-5; V gene: TRBV12-3/TRBV12-4; CDR3 protein: CASSEGPQPQHF; CDR3 DNA: TGTGCCAGCAGCGAGGGTCCCCAGCCCCAGCATTTT
D gene: NA; clone size: few; J gene: TRBJ1-1; V gene: TRBV5-1; CDR3 protein: CASSFNGMNTEAFF; CDR3 DNA: TGCGCCAGCAGCTTCAACGGCATGAACACTGAAGCTTTCTTT
D gene: NA; clone size: NA; J gene: TRBJ2-5; V gene: TRBV18; CDR3 protein: CASSPPLRLRETQYF; CDR3 DNA: TGTGCCAGCTCACCACCGCTTCGGCTTCGGGAGACCCAGTACTTC
D gene: TRBD1; clone size: few; J gene: TRBJ2-1; V gene: TRBV9; CDR3 protein: CASSVTGGDSYNEQFF; CDR3 DNA: TGTGCCAGCAGCGTAACAGGGGGCGACTCCTACAATGAGCAGTTCTTC
D gene: TRBD2; clone size: few; J gene: TRBJ2-1; V gene: TRBV20-1; CDR3 protein: CSARRLAGGLYNEQFF; CDR3 DNA: TGCAGTGCTAGACGACTAGCGGGGGGGCTCTACAATGAGCAGTTCTTC
D gene: TRBD1; clone size: NA; J gene: TRBJ2-5; V gene: TRBV20-1; CDR3 protein: CSALKGAHRETQYF; CDR3 DNA: TGCAGTGCCCTCAAGGGGGCTCATAGAGAGACCCAGTACTTC
D gene: NA; clone size: few; J gene: TRBJ2-3; V gene: TRBV6-5; CDR3 protein: CASSRGQGDTQYF; CDR3 DNA: TGTGCCAGCTCTCGGGGCCAGGGAGATACGCAGTATTTT
D gene: TRBD2; clone size: few; J gene: TRBJ2-5; V gene: TRBV20-1; CDR3 protein: CSARDISWGLAVETQYF; CDR3 DNA: TGCAGTGCTAGAGACATATCTTGGGGACTAGCGGTTGAGACCCAGTACTTC
D gene: TRBD2; clone size: many; J gene: TRBJ2-5; V gene: TRBV9; CDR3 protein: CASSVGQAGGLGIGWVQETQYF; CDR3 DNA: TGTGCCAGCAGCGTCGGGCAGGCGGGAGGCCTCGGCATCGGATGGGTACAAGAGACCCAGTACTTC
D gene: TRBD1; clone size: NA; J gene: TRBJ1-5; V gene: TRBV28; CDR3 protein: CASSRDDREVGNQPQHF; CDR3 DNA: TGTGCCAGCAGCCGGGATGACAGGGAAGTCGGCAATCAGCCCCAGCATTTT
D gene: NA; clone size: NA; J gene: TRBJ2-5; V gene: TRBV7-2; CDR3 protein: CASSFLGGAGFGETQYF; CDR3 DNA: TGTGCCAGCAGCTTCCTCGGGGGTGCGGGATTTGGAGAGACCCAGTACTTC
D gene: TRBD1; clone size: NA; J gene: TRBJ1-1; V gene: TRBV2; CDR3 protein: CASSPRDSLMNTEAFF; CDR3 DNA: TGTGCCAGCAGCCCCAGGGACAGCCTGATGAACACTGAAGCTTTCTTT
D gene: NA; clone size: few; J gene: TRBJ2-4; V gene: TRBV7-2; CDR3 protein: CASSPRQEGIAKNIQYF; CDR3 DNA: TGTGCCAGCAGCCCCCGACAGGAGGGAATAGCCAAAAACATTCAGTACTTC
D gene: NA; clone size: NA; J gene: TRBJ2-7; V gene: TRBV29-1; CDR3 protein: CSVEDRGDSYEQYF; CDR3 DNA: TGCAGCGTTGAAGACAGGGGAGACTCCTACGAGCAGTACTTC
D gene: TRBD2; clone size: many; J gene: TRBJ2-7; V gene: TRBV9; CDR3 protein: CASSPGGAQYF; CDR3 DNA: TGTGCCAGCAGCCCCGGGGGGGCGCAGTACTTC
D gene: NA; clone size: many; J gene: TRBJ2-7; V gene: TRBV10-3; CDR3 protein: CAISESGYEQYF; CDR3 DNA: TGTGCCATCAGTGAGTCTGGATACGAGCAGTACTTC
D gene: TRBD1; clone size: NA; J gene: TRBJ2-5; V gene: TRBV29-1; CDR3 protein: CSAATGAEETQYF; CDR3 DNA: TGCAGCGCCGCGACAGGGGCGGAGGAGACCCAGTACTTC
D gene: TRBD1; clone size: NA; J gene: TRBJ1-5; V gene: TRBV12-3/TRBV12-4; CDR3 protein: CASSETGRNQPQHF; CDR3 DNA: TGTGCCAGCAGCGAGACAGGGCGGAATCAGCCCCAGCATTTT
D gene: TRBD2; clone size: many; J gene: TRBJ2-3; V gene: TRBV20-1; CDR3 protein: CSANVAGATDTQYF; CDR3 DNA: TGCAGTGCTAATGTAGCGGGGGCCACAGATACGCAGTATTTT
D gene: TRBD1; clone size: NA; J gene: TRBJ1-1; V gene: TRBV12-3/TRBV12-4; CDR3 protein: CASRIGQGIPEAFF; CDR3 DNA: TGTGCCAGCAGGATCGGACAGGGGATCCCTGAAGCTTTCTTT
D gene: TRBD1; clone size: NA; J gene: TRBJ2-7; V gene: TRBV20-1; CDR3 protein: CSAKKPGTGISREQYF; CDR3 DNA: TGCAGTGCTAAGAAACCCGGGACAGGGATATCCCGCGAGCAGTACTTC